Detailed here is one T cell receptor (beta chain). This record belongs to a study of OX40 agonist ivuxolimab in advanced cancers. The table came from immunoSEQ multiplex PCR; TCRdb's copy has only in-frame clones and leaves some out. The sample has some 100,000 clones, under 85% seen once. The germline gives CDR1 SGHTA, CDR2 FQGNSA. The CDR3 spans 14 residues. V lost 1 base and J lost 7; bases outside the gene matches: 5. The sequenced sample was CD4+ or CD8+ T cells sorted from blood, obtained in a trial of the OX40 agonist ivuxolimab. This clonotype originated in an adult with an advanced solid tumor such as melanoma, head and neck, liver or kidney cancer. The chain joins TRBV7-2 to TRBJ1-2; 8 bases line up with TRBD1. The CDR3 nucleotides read TGTGCCAGCAGCTTAGACAGGGGGTTGGGTGGCTACACCTTC. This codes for CASSLDRGLGGYTF. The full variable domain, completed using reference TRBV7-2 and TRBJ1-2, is GAGVSQSPSNKVTEKGKDVELRCDPISGHTALYWYRQSLGQGLEFLIYFQGNSAPDKSGLPSDRFSAERTGGSVSTLTIQRTQQEDSAVYLCASSLDRGLGGYTFGSGTRLTVV.